One and the same sample provided the 2 T cell receptor beta chains below, sequenced in a study of CD8 T cells in Susac syndrome. RNA totalling about 0.5 to 1 ug underwent reverse transcription with random hexamers. TCRdb used MiXCR to reprocess the immunoSEQ multiplex PCR reads, holding one entry per CDR3 protein. In the table there are 400,000 to 550,000 distinct CDR3 sequences, around 85% of which are singletons. The specimen sequenced was CD8+ T cells from PBMCs. These receptors were taken from a human donor with multiple sclerosis.

This chain uses TRBV6-5 with TRBJ2-3; 8 bases line up with TRBD1. There are 17 residues in the CDR3. The germline V gene has CDR1 MNHEY and CDR2 SVGAGI. V gave up 1 base and J gave up 3 bases; unmatched junction bases: 9. The CDR3 here is CASSYYGQGRRTDTQYF. Here the CDR3 DNA reads TGTGCCAGCAGTTACTACGGACAGGGTCGGCGGACAGATACGCAGTATTTT.

This clonotype was observed a single time. The V and J genes are TRBV30 and TRBJ2-1; 7 positions match TRBD2. The V gene's germline CDR1 is GTSNPN and CDR2 SVGIG (reference sequence). This CDR3 is 15 amino acids long. Trimming at V came to 2 bases and at J to 0 bases, leaving 4 bases not matched to a gene. CDR3 amino acids: CAWSLGTTSYNEQFF. CDR3 bases: TGTGCCTGGAGTCTGGGGACTACCTCCTACAATGAGCAGTTCTTC. Full variable domain (missing parts from reference TRBV30 and TRBJ2-1): SQTIHQWPATLVQPVGSPLSLECTVEGTSNPNLYWYRQAAGRGLQLLFYSVGIGQISSEVPQNLSASRPQDRQFILSSKKLLLSDSGFYLCAWSLGTTSYNEQFFGPGTRLTVL.